This entry is about one T cell receptor (beta chain). Repertoires were generated with immunoSEQ multiplex PCR, while TCRdb's copy carries only in-frame clones and drops some. The sample yields 130,000 to 150,000 clones, 85% to 95% seen once. This sample stems from a study of T cell responses to AZD1222 COVID-19 vaccine. This CDR3 contains 12 residues. V lost 7 bases, J lost 8 bases, and 7 bases stayed unmatched. The sequencing here drew on peripheral blood, taken on day 0 of MenACWY control vaccination. V gene TRBV12-3 or TRBV12-4 combines with J gene TRBJ1-2; 7 nucleotides align to TRBD1. The source is an adult in good health. As DNA, the CDR3 is TGTGCCAGCACCTTGACAGGGCGAGGCTACACCTTC. It yields the protein CASTLTGRGYTF.